The 32 T cell receptor beta chains listed next were all sequenced from one sample in a study of a mutant IDH1 vaccine in newly diagnosed glioma. The table came from immunoSEQ multiplex PCR; TCRdb's copy has only in-frame clones and leaves some out. The table records 45,000 to 60,000 clones, 90% to 95% of them present only once. Antigens for these TCRs are unknown. Time point given: week 11, during vaccination. Vaccination comprised doses that each held 300 ug of mutant IDH1 20-mer peptide, plus topical imiquimod. Sample: PBMCs, taken from a glioma patient whose treatment included an IDH1 peptide vaccine. These receptors were obtained from a man aged 50 to 60 with glioma.

The V and J genes are TRBV27 and TRBJ1-2; 9 bases map to TRBD1. The germline V gene encodes CDR1 MNHEY and CDR2 SMNVEV (reference sequence). The J segment lost 8 bases and the V segment lost 5 bases, leaving 15 bases of the junction unmatched. The CDR3 runs 16 residues. In nucleotides, the CDR3 is TGTGCCAGCAGTCCACTGGCGGCCGGGACAGGGAAGGGCTACACCTTC. It encodes CASSPLAAGTGKGYTF.

V is TRBV9 and J is TRBJ2-7, with D possibly matching TRBD2 (5 bases). From germline, CDR1 is SGDLS and CDR2 YYNGEE. The V end was cut by 0 bases, the J end by 7 bases, with 11 bases between. This CDR3 region has 13 residues. CDR3 region: CASSVGPTGEQYF. DNA for the CDR3: TGTGCCAGCAGCGTAGGACCAACGGGAGAGCAGTACTTC. The complete variable domain, with remaining parts taken from reference TRBV9 and TRBJ2-7, reads DSGVTQTPKHLITATGQRVTLRCSPRSGDLSVYWYQQSLDQGLQFLIQYYNGEERAKGNILERFSAQQFPDLHSELNLSSLELGDSALYFCASSVGPTGEQYFGPGTRLTVT.

The chain is built from TRBV9 and TRBJ1-5; TRBD1 is a possible D gene (5 bases). In germline, CDR1 is SGDLS, CDR2 YYNGEE. With 1 base removed from V and 3 bases from J, the gap between germline ends came to 8 bases. The CDR3 totals 14 residues. For the CDR3, the DNA is TGTGCCAGCAGCGTAACCGGGGCCAATCAGCCCCAGCATTTT. Translated, it gives CASSVTGANQPQHF.

V usage is TRBV29-1 and J usage is TRBJ2-7, with 11 bases lining up with TRBD1. The germline V gene has CDR1 SQVTM and CDR2 ANQGSEA. J gave up 5 bases and V 0 bases, and 12 bases lay outside the gene matches. The CDR3 is made up of 17 amino acids. Here the CDR3 reads CSVEDPFGTGGYHEQYF. The CDR3 region has the DNA TGCAGCGTTGAAGATCCTTTTGGGACAGGGGGTTATCACGAGCAGTACTTC.

The chain recombines TRBV29-1 with TRBJ1-2, with D maybe TRBD1 (5 bases). V shed 5 bases and J shed 1 base, with 14 bases lying between them. CDR1 is SQVTM, CDR2 ANQGSEA, per germline. This CDR3 contains 14 residues. CDR3: CSVRGSGLNYGYTF. The CDR3 coding sequence is TGCAGCGTTCGGGGTTCGGGGCTTAACTATGGCTACACCTTC.

The V and J genes are TRBV29-1 and TRBJ1-2; TRBD1 matches at 9 bases. CDR1 is SQVTM, CDR2 ANQGSEA, per germline. Trimming cost V 6 bases and J 2 bases; bases outside gene matches: 7. The CDR3 runs 14 residues. The CDR3 spells CSVRGTGPNYGYTF. In DNA form, the CDR3 reads TGCAGCGTAAGGGGGACAGGGCCGAACTATGGCTACACCTTC.

This clone occurred a few times. This rearrangement joins TRBV6-1 to TRBJ2-1; 10 positions agree with TRBD2. The CDR3 runs to 15 residues. CDR1 and CDR2 (germline): MNHNS, SASEGT. V lost 2 bases and J lost 8; bases outside the gene matches: 6. DNA for the CDR3: TGTGCCAGCAGTGAACTAGCGGGGGAGGGGTATGAGCAGTTCTTC. Its protein is CASSELAGEGYEQFF.

The chain combines TRBV28 with TRBJ2-7; 7 nucleotides match TRBD1. The CDR3 loop spans 15 amino acids. Germline V gene sequence: CDR1 MDHEN, CDR2 SYDVKM. V shed 10 bases, J shed 2 bases, and the junction held 14 bases outside the gene matches. CDR3 bases: TGTGCCACCCAAAGAACCGGGACAGCTACCTACGAGCAGTACTTC. This sequence encodes CATQRTGTATYEQYF.

J is TRBJ2-2 and V is TRBV27, with 10 bases matching TRBD1. The length of the CDR3 is 16 residues. Germline V CDR1 and CDR2: MNHEY, SMNVEV (reference sequence). The V segment lost 5 bases and the J segment 3 bases; nucleotides outside the gene matches: 6. The CDR3 bases are TGTGCCAGCAGTCCTCCGGGACAGGGGTACACCGGGGAGCTGTTTTTT. Translation gives CASSPPGQGYTGELFF.

J is TRBJ2-3 and V is TRBV5-1; D perhaps matches TRBD1 (6 bases). In germline, CDR1 is SGHRS, CDR2 YFSETQ. CDR3 length: 16 amino acids. With 1 base removed from V and 2 bases from J, the gap between germline ends came to 14 bases. This chain's CDR3 is CASSLNRRGPTDTQYF. In DNA form, the CDR3 reads TGCGCCAGCAGCTTGAACCGCAGGGGTCCCACAGATACGCAGTATTTT.

The chain joins TRBV4-3 to TRBJ1-2; D unresolved. The germline gives CDR1 LGHNA, CDR2 YSLEER. This CDR3 is 13 amino acids long. V dropped 4 bases and J dropped 5 bases, with 11 bases sitting between them. CDR3 in amino acids: CASSREGPYGYTF. Written as DNA, the CDR3 is TGCGCCAGCAGCCGAGAAGGGCCTTATGGCTACACCTTC.

V and J are TRBV5-5 and TRBJ1-2; D unresolved. The CDR3 has 13 residues. The germline CDR1 and CDR2 sequences are SGHKS and YYEKEE (reference sequence). V was pared by 0 bases and J by 0 bases, with 3 bases between. CDR3: CASSLDTNYGYTF. CDR3 in DNA: TGTGCCAGCAGCTTGGACACTAACTATGGCTACACCTTC.

J is TRBJ2-7 and V is TRBV29-1; D gene unclear. The length of the CDR3 is 11 residues. V dropped 2 bases and J dropped 4 bases, with 6 bases sitting between them. CDR1 and CDR2 from the germline V gene are SQVTM and ANQGSEA. The CDR3 spells CSVELGYEQYF. The CDR3 DNA reads as TGCAGCGTTGAATTGGGTTACGAGCAGTACTTC.

This chain connects TRBV27 to TRBJ2-5; a possible D gene is TRBD1 (5 bases). The J call may be incorrect, as the DNA end agrees better with TRBJ2-7. Per germline, CDR1 MNHEY and CDR2 SMNVEV (reference sequence). The CDR3 spans 15 residues. CDR3 DNA: TGTGCCAGCAGTTTATCTTTCGGACAATTCTACGAGCAGTACTTC. Protein product: CASSLSFGQFYEQYF.

The V call is TRBV30, the J call TRBJ2-3; 7 nucleotides line up with TRBD2. The CDR3 has 15 amino acids. CDR1 is GTSNPN, CDR2 SVGIG, per germline (reference sequence). The V gene end was trimmed by 2 bases and the J gene end by 0 bases; junction bases not matched to a gene: 5. The CDR3 loop reads CAWSRGDGSTDTQYF. DNA for the CDR3: TGTGCCTGGAGTCGGGGGGACGGGAGCACAGATACGCAGTATTTT.

The rearrangement joins TRBV5-6 to TRBJ2-3, with 9 bases fitting TRBD1. Germline CDR1 is SGHDT and CDR2 is YYEEEE. The trim removed 0 bases at V and 0 bases at J, leaving 5 bases unmatched. This CDR3 is built from 17 residues. The CDR3 DNA reads as TGTGCCAGCAGCTTGGGGACAGGGGCATTTAGCACAGATACGCAGTATTTT. It is translated as CASSLGTGAFSTDTQYF. Complete variable domain (other parts from reference TRBV5-6 and TRBJ2-3): DAGVTQSPTHLIKTRGQQVTLRCSPKSGHDTVSWYQQALGQGPQFIFQYYEEEERQRGNFPDRFSGHQFPNYSSELNVNALLLGDSALYLCASSLGTGAFSTDTQYFGPGTRLTVL.

The chain joins TRBV25-1 to TRBJ1-1, with D perhaps TRBD1 (6 bases). Germline V gene lookup returns CDR1 MGHDK and CDR2 SYGVNS. The CDR3 loop spans 13 amino acids. Trimming pared 3 bases from V and 5 bases from J, leaving 10 bases between. The CDR3 DNA sequence: TGTGCCAGCAGTGAGCCAGGGGAAACTGAAGCTTTCTTT. Residues: CASSEPGETEAFF.

This chain joins TRBV30 and TRBJ2-5, with D tentatively TRBD2 (5 bases). The J call may be faulty, since TRBJ2-7 better matches the DNA end. Germline V CDR1 and CDR2: GTSNPN, SVGIG (reference sequence). This CDR3 comprises 15 residues. CDR3 protein: CAWRNGFGSSYEQYF. The DNA for the CDR3 is TGTGCCTGGAGGAACGGGTTTGGGAGCTCCTACGAGCAGTACTTC.

The CDR3 loop is CASKGGTEGTEAFF. The CDR3 DNA reads as TGTGCCTCGAAGGGGGGGACAGAGGGAACTGAAGCTTTCTTT. The chain is built from TRBV30 and TRBJ1-1, with TRBD1 matching over 7 bases. The CDR3 is 14 amino acids. Trimming cost V 7 bases and J 5 bases; bases outside gene matches: 13. CDR1 is GTSNPN, CDR2 SVGIG, per germline (reference sequence).

The chain combines TRBV4-1 with TRBJ1-4; weak D call: TRBD1 (5 bases). This CDR3 spans 14 amino acids. Per germline, CDR1 MGHRA and CDR2 YSYEKL. The V end lost 3 bases, the J end lost 5 bases, and 10 bases lay between the germline ends. CDR3 coding DNA: TGCGCCAGCAGCCACTTGGGGGGAAATGAAAAACTGTTTTTT. Amino acids: CASSHLGGNEKLFF.

The gene calls are TRBV11-2 and TRBJ2-7, with D perhaps matching TRBD1 (6 bases). V was shortened by 1 base and J by 0 bases, with 10 bases between the two germline ends. Germline V gene lookup returns CDR1 SGHAT and CDR2 FQNNGV. The CDR3 has 15 amino acids. CDR3 coding DNA: TGTGCCAGCAGCTTAGCCCCACAGGGCTCCTACGAGCAGTACTTC. Protein sequence: CASSLAPQGSYEQYF.

This rearrangement joins TRBV7-9 to TRBJ1-1; D remains unclear. This CDR3 is 13 amino acids long. The V and J ends lost 5 bases and 3 bases respectively, with 10 bases between them. Germline V gene sequence: CDR1 SEHNR, CDR2 FQNEAQ (reference sequence). In DNA form, the CDR3 reads TGTGCCAGCAGCCCCCCGGGTGACACTGAAGCTTTCTTT. This sequence encodes CASSPPGDTEAFF.

This chain joins TRBV4-2 and TRBJ2-1; 12 bases are a match to TRBD2. After removal of 0 bases from V and 7 bases from J, the junction contained 7 bases not matched to a gene. CDR1 is LGHNA, CDR2 YNFKEQ, per germline. CDR3 length: 17 residues. The CDR3 nucleotides read TGTGCCAGCAGCCAAGATCCCCTAGCGGGGGGGCAGAATGAGCAGTTCTTC. Its protein product is CASSQDPLAGGQNEQFF.

The chain combines TRBV5-4 with TRBJ2-1; D possibly uses TRBD1 or TRBD2 (6 bases each). This CDR3 contains 16 residues. V was clipped by 5 bases and J by 1 base, with 16 bases between them. Germline V CDR1 and CDR2: SGHNT, YYREEE (reference sequence). CDR3 DNA: TGTGCCAGCAGGGGGGCGGGGCGAGGTTCCTACAATGAGCAGTTCTTC. Translation gives CASRGAGRGSYNEQFF.

J is TRBJ2-3 and V is TRBV7-8; TRBD2 agrees at 12 bases. The CDR3 covers 20 residues. The V segment lost 1 base and the J segment 1 base; nucleotides outside the gene matches: 12. CDR1 is SGHVS and CDR2 is FQNEAQ in the germline V gene. The CDR3 sequence is CASSLVLTSGRLLGTDTQYF. Here the CDR3 DNA reads TGTGCCAGCAGCTTAGTTCTGACTAGCGGGAGACTACTCGGCACAGATACGCAGTATTTT.

The chain couples TRBV11-2 to TRBJ2-5; D not resolved. CDR3 length equals 15 residues. Germline V lookup: CDR1 SGHAT, CDR2 FQNNGV. Trimming shortened V by 3 bases and J by 2 bases, and 13 bases separated the two germline ends. CDR3: CASSFSHLNQETQYF. CDR3 in DNA: TGTGCCAGCAGCTTTAGCCACCTCAATCAAGAGACCCAGTACTTC.

On this clone: One junction end disagrees with the germline gene, perhaps due to a read error. The gene calls are TRBV20-1 and TRBJ1-1; D unresolved. Germline CDR1 DFQATT, CDR2 SNEGSKA (reference sequence). The CDR3 is 11 amino acids. The CDR3 nucleotides are TGCAGTGCTCGAGAGGGTTCCGAAGCTTTCTTT. It translates to CSAREGSEAFF.

This rearrangement joins TRBV7-8 to TRBJ1-5; TRBD1 aligns across 7 bases. The V gene's germline CDR1 is SGHVS and CDR2 FQNEAQ. Trimming cost V 4 bases and J 3 bases; bases outside gene matches: 6. There are 15 residues in the CDR3. The CDR3 bases are TGTGCCAGCAGCTCCGGACAGGTTTTCAATCAGCCCCAGCATTTT. This translates into CASSSGQVFNQPQHF.

V gene TRBV9 combines with J gene TRBJ2-5; D gene unclear. The CDR3 covers 13 residues. Deletions cut 4 bases from V and 5 bases from J, with 12 bases between. The germline gives CDR1 SGDLS, CDR2 YYNGEE. CDR3 in amino acids: CASSPSLRETQYF. The CDR3 bases are TGTGCCAGCAGCCCCTCCTTACGGGAGACCCAGTACTTC.

This clone has a handful of counts. The chain has TRBV9 and TRBJ1-5; D gene uncertain. The germline CDR1 and CDR2 sequences are SGDLS and YYNGEE. The V end was cut by 1 base, the J end by 2 bases, with 10 bases between. The CDR3 totals 15 residues. The CDR3 region is CASSVSGGGNQPQHF. The CDR3 region has the DNA TGTGCCAGCAGCGTATCTGGAGGAGGCAATCAGCCCCAGCATTTT. The full variable domain, in which reference TRBV9 and TRBJ1-5 provide the parts outside the CDR3, is DSGVTQTPKHLITATGQRVTLRCSPRSGDLSVYWYQQSLDQGLQFLIQYYNGEERAKGNILERFSAQQFPDLHSELNLSSLELGDSALYFCASSVSGGGNQPQHFGDGTRLSIL.

The V gene is TRBV4-1, the J gene TRBJ2-5, with 12 positions matching TRBD1. This CDR3 contains 18 residues. The junction had 12 bases not matched to a gene; V was cut back by 2 bases and J by 5 bases. Germline V CDR1 and CDR2: MGHRA, YSYEKL. This CDR3 is CASSQSSGTGGALETQYF. CDR3 DNA: TGCGCCAGCAGCCAATCCTCCGGGACAGGGGGCGCCTTGGAGACCCAGTACTTC.

The chain couples TRBV27 to TRBJ2-2, with TRBD2 matching over 12 bases. Germline CDR1 reads MNHEY; CDR2 reads SMNVEV (reference sequence). With 9 bases clipped from V and 4 bases from J, the junction kept 6 bases outside the gene matches. This CDR3 contains 15 residues. CDR3 protein: CASRRGLAGTGELFF. The DNA for the CDR3 is TGTGCCAGTCGCCGGGGACTAGCGGGCACCGGGGAGCTGTTTTTT.